This T cell receptor (beta chain) appears in the sequencing data of a study of blood T cell repertoires in COVID-19. TCRdb keeps only in-frame clones here, not all; method: immunoSEQ multiplex PCR. The sample shows 95,000 to 150,000 clones, roughly 90% of them seen only once. Germline CDR1 reads SGHTA; CDR2 reads FQGNSA. There are 14 residues in the CDR3. V dropped 1 base and J dropped 3 bases, with 10 bases sitting between them. V is TRBV7-2 and J is TRBJ2-7; D is ambiguous. The specimen was peripheral blood. The sequence was obtained from a woman aged 60-75 years with COVID-19, enrolled during active disease. The CDR3 DNA is TGTGCCAGCAGCTTAGGGAGTGGCCTCTACGAGCAGTACTTC. Translated, it gives CASSLGSGLYEQYF.